The clone carrying this T cell receptor beta chain came up once. The antigen is unknown. This sample is part of a study of T cells in pancreatic ductal adenocarcinoma. Regarding the study as a whole: No significant tumor-blood clonality difference; means were about 0.11 and 0.072. Enrichment of CD45RO+ effector over naive T cells in tumors may bias clonality. The resected cohort was biased toward the minority with early-stage disease. Tumor samples had fewer productive templates and roughly 8-fold fewer unique clonotypes than blood.

No neoadjuvant therapy was given to the selected pancreatic ductal adenocarcinoma patients before their surgery. The assay was immunoSEQ multiplex PCR, and TCRdb's table has in-frame clones only and misses some. The sample lists approximately 97,000 clones, about 95% seen once, with around 3.2% in the top ten. The V gene end was trimmed by 5 bases and the J gene end by 2 bases; junction bases not matched to a gene: 5. CDR3 size: 15 residues. Looked up from germline, CDR1 is SGHTA and CDR2 is FQGNSA. Material: PBMCs. The chain uses TRBV7-2 and TRBJ2-3; 9 nucleotides align to TRBD1. The TCR originated in a human donor with pancreatic ductal adenocarcinoma. The CDR3 bases are TGTGCCAGCAGCCGGACAGGGGCCCACACAGATACGCAGTATTTT. It yields the protein CASSRTGAHTDTQYF.